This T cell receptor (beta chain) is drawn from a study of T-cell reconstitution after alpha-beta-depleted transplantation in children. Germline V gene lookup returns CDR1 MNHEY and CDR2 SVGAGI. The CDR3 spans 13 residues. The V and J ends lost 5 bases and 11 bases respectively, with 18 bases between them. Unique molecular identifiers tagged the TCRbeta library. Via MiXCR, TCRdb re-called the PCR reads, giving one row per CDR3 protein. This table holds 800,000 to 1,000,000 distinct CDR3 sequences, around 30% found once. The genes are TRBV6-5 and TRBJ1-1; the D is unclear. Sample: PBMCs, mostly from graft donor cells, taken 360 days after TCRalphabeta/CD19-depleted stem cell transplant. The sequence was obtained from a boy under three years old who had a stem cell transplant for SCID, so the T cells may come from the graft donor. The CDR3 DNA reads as TGTGCCAGCAGTACTGTGGGAGGGATTGTGGCTTTCTTT. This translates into CASSTVGGIVAFF.